Sequencing of this TCR beta chain was carried out in a study of naive and memory T cell subsets. An oligonucleotide containing a UMI was ligated to the 3' end of TCR cDNA. RNA was extracted from under 3 ml of whole blood of healthy adults. Cells were not sorted; total RNA input targeted about 1 to 1000 ng. A note on this clonotype: What it recognizes is unknown.

Ligated cDNA underwent four rounds of PCR with nested alpha and beta constant region primers and SP2. Blood and skin TCR RNA was reverse transcribed with alpha and beta constant primers. One entry per CDR3 protein results from TCRdb running MiXCR on the 5' RACE reads. This repertoire shows some 60,000 distinct CDR3 sequences, less than 10% found once; its top ten account for about 19%. Findings and caveats of the study: TCR transcript changes with activation or differentiation may affect this RNA method.

The sequence was collected from a female donor in good health.

The CDR3 DNA follows: TGTGCCAGCAGCTCCACAGGACAGTACGAGCAGTACTTC. Translated: CASSSTGQYEQYF. The chain uses TRBV7-8 and TRBJ2-7; D perhaps matches TRBD1 (6 bases). The V end was cut by 4 bases, the J end by 4 bases, with 11 bases between. Germline assignment: CDR1 SGHVS and CDR2 FQNEAQ. This CDR3 spans 13 amino acids.